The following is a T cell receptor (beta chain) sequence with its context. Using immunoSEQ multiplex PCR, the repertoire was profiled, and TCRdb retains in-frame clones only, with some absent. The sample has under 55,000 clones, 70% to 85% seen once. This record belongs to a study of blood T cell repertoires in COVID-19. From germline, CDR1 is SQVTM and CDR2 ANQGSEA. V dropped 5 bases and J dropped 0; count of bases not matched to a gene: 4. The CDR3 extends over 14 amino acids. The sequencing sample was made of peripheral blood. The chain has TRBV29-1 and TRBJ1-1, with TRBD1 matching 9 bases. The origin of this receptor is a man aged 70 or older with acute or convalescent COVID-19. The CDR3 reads CSVYDRGVNTEAFF. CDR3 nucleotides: TGCAGCGTTTACGACAGGGGGGTGAACACTGAAGCTTTCTTT.